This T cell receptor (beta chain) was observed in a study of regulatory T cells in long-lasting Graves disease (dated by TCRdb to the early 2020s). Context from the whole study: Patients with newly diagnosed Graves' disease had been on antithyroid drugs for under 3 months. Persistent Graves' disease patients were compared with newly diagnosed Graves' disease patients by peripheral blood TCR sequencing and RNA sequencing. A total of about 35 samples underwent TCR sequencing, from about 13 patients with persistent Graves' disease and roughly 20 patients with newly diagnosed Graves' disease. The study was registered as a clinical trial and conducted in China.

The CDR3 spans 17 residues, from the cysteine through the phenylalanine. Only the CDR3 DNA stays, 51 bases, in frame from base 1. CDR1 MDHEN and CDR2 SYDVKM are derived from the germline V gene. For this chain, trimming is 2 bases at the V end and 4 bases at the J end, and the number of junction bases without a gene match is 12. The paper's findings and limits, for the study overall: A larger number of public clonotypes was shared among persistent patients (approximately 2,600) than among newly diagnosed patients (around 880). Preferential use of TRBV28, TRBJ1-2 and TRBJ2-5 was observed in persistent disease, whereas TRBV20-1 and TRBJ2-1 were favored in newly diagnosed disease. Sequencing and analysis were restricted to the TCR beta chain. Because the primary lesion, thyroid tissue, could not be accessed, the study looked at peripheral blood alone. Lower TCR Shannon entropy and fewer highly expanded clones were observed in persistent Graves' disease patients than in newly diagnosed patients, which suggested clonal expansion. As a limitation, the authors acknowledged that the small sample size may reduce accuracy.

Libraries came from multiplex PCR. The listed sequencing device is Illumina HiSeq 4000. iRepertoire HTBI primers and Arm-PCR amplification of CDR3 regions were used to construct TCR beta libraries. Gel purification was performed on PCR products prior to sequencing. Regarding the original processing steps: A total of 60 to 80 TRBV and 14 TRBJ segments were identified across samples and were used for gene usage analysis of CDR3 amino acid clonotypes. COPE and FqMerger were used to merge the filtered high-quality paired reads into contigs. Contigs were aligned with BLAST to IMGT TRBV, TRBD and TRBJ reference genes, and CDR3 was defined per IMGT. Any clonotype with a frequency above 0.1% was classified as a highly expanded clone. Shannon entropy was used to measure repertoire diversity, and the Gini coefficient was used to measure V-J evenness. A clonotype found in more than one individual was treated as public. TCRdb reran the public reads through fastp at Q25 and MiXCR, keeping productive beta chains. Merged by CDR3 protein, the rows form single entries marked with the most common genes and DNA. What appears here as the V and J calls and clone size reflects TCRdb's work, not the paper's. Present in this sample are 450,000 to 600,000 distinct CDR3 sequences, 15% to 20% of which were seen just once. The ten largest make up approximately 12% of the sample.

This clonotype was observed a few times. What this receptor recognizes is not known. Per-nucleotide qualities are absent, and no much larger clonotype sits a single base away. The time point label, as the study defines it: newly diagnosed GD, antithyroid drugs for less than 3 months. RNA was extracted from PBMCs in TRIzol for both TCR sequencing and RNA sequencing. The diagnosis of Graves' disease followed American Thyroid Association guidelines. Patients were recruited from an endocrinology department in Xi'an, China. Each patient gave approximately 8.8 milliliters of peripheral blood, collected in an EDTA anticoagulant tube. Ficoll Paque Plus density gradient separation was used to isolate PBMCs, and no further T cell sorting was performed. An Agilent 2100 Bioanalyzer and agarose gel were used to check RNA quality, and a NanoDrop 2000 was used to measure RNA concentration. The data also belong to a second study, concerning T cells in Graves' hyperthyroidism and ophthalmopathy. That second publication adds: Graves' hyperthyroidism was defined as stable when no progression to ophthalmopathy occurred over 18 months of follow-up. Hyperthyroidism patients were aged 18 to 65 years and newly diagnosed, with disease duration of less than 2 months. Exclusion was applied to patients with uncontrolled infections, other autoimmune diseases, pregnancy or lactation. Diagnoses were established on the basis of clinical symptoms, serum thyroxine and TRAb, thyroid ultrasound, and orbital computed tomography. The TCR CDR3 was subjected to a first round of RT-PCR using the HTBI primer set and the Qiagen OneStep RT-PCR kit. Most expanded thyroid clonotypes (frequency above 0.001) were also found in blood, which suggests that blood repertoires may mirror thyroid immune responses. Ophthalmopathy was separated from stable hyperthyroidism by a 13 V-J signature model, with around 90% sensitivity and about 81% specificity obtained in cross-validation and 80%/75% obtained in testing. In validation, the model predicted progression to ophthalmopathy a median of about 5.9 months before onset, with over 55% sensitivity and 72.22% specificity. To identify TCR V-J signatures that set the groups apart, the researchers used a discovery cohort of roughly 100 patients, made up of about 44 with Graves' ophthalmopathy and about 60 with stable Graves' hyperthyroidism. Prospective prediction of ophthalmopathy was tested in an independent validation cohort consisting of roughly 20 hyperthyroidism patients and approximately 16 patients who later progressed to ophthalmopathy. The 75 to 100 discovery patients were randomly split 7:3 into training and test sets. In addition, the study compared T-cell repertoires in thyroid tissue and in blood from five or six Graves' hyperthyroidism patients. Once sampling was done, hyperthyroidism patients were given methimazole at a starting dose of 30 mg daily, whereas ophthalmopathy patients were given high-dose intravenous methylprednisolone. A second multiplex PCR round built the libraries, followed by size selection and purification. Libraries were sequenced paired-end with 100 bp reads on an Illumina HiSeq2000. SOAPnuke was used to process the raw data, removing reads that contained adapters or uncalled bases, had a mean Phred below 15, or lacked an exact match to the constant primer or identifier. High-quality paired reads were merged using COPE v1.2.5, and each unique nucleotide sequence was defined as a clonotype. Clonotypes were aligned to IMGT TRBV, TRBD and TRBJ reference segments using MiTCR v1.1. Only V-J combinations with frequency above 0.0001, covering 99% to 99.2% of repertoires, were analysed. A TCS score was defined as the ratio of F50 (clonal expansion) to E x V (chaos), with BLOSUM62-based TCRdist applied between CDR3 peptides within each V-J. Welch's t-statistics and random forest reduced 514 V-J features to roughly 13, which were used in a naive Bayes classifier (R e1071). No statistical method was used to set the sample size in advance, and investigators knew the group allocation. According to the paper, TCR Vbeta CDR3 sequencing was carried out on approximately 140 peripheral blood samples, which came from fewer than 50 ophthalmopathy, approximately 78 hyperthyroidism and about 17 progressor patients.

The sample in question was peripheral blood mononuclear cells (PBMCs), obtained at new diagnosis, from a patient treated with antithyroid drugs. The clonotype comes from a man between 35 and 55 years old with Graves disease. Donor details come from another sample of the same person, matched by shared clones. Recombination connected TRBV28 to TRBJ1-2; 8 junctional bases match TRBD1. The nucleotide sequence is TGTGCCAGCAGTTTACTGGACAGGGTTCTTTCAGGCTATGGCTACACCTTC. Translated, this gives CASSLLDRVLSGYGYTF.